This is a list of T cell receptor beta chains from one sample in a study of beta chain features in type 1 diabetes. Generated by immunoSEQ multiplex PCR, the TCRdb table keeps only in-frame clones and is missing some. The sample has about 340,000 clones; roughly 13% are singletons. Sequencing used naive CD4+ T cells from blood. The receptor source for this set is a woman between 18 and 30 years old with type 1 diabetes. CDR3s include the opening cysteine and the closing phenylalanine or tryptophan. The order of the fields is J gene, clone size, D gene, V gene, CDR3 protein, CDR3 DNA. D genes are given only for firm matches. Size is stated for part of the rows, as once, few or many counts, or as a class when the clone is expanded.

TRBJ2-1 | few | NA | TRBV12-5 | CASGRTGTWSEQFF | TGTGCTAGTGGGAGGACTGGTACGTGGAGTGAGCAGTTCTTC
TRBJ2-5 | NA | NA | TRBV2 | CASSEFGRGTQYF | TGTGCCAGCAGTGAATTTGGCCGTGGGACCCAGTACTTC
TRBJ2-1 | NA | TRBD1 | TRBV5-1 | CASSSGQGAGEQFF | TGCGCCAGCAGCTCCGGACAGGGGGCCGGTGAGCAGTTCTTC
TRBJ1-1 | NA | TRBD1 | TRBV7-3 | CASSAGQTNTEAFF | TGTGCCAGCAGCGCGGGACAGACGAACACTGAAGCTTTCTTT
TRBJ2-3 | few | TRBD2 | TRBV5-1 | CASSLAGVLSTDTQYF | TGCGCCAGCAGCTTAGCGGGAGTGCTTAGCACAGATACGCAGTATTTT
TRBJ2-1 | NA | TRBD2 | TRBV11-2 | CASSSISGSNEQFF | TGTGCCAGCAGCTCAATAAGCGGGAGCAATGAGCAGTTCTTC
TRBJ2-5 | NA | TRBD1 | TRBV4-1 | CASRDRAGETQYF | TGCGCCAGCCGGGACAGGGCAGGGGAGACCCAGTACTTC
TRBJ2-7 | NA | NA | TRBV27 | CANSEGLDEQYF | TGTGCCAACTCGGAGGGCCTCGACGAGCAGTACTTC
TRBJ2-1 | few | NA | TRBV29-1 | CSVGVRETYNEQFF | TGCAGCGTTGGGGTCAGGGAAACCTACAATGAGCAGTTCTTC
TRBJ2-1 | few | NA | TRBV18 | CASSPDSNNEQFF | TGTGCCAGCTCACCGGACAGTAACAATGAGCAGTTCTTC
TRBJ1-4 | few | TRBD1 | TRBV4-1 | CASSQGTGGEKLFF | TGCGCCAGCAGCCAAGGGACAGGGGGGGAAAAACTGTTTTTT
TRBJ2-3 | NA | NA | TRBV7-2 | CASSLLGPTDTQYF | TGTGCCAGCAGCTTACTGGGCCCCACAGATACGCAGTATTTT
TRBJ2-2 | NA | TRBD2 | TRBV30 | CAWSGGSGSFTGELFF | TGTGCCTGGAGTGGAGGTAGCGGGAGTTTCACCGGGGAGCTGTTTTTT
TRBJ2-7 | NA | TRBD2 | TRBV5-1 | CASSQGTSGIYEQYF | TGCGCCAGCAGTCAGGGGACTAGCGGGATCTACGAGCAGTACTTC
TRBJ1-5 | few | TRBD1 | TRBV7-2 | CASSTLTGAASNQPQHF | TGTGCCAGCAGCACCTTAACAGGGGCGGCGAGCAATCAGCCCCAGCATTTT
TRBJ1-5 | few | NA | TRBV4-3 | CASSQDGSPGKDQPQHF | TGCGCCAGCAGCCAAGATGGGTCCCCGGGGAAGGATCAGCCCCAGCATTTT
TRBJ2-5 | few | TRBD1 | TRBV28 | CASSSNRGVKGETQYF | TGTGCCAGCAGCTCAAACAGGGGGGTTAAAGGAGAGACCCAGTACTTC
TRBJ1-2 | few | NA | TRBV29-1 | CSVGGRAYGYTF | TGCAGCGTTGGGGGCAGGGCCTATGGCTACACCTTC
TRBJ2-3 | few | NA | TRBV2 | CASIGPTDTQYF | TGTGCCAGCATTGGCCCCACAGATACGCAGTATTTT
TRBJ2-1 | NA | NA | TRBV21-1 | CASILGAATPWDEQFF | TGTGCCAGCATATTAGGAGCGGCTACTCCTTGGGATGAGCAGTTCTTC
TRBJ1-1 | few | NA | TRBV7-9 | CASSPESTEAFF | TGTGCCAGCAGCCCCGAGAGCACTGAAGCTTTCTTT
TRBJ2-5 | few | TRBD2 | TRBV28 | CASSRLAGGVSETQYF | TGTGCCAGCAGCCGCTTAGCGGGAGGTGTTTCAGAGACCCAGTACTTC